This T cell receptor (beta chain) was sequenced in a study of shared clonotypes between healthy human individuals. DNA at 200 ng, roughly 27,000 T cell genomes, went into sorted-subset replicate PCRs. This table comes from immunoSEQ multiplex PCR, and its TCRdb copy is limited to in-frame clones, with some not included. The sample holds 2 million to 2.5 million clones, around 95% seen once. General study results and limits: Blood was the sole source, and tissue repertoires probably differ.

Note on this clone: Its specificity is unknown. Distinct nucleotide sequences in the sample also encode this CDR3.

The CDR3 has 13 amino acids. V was clipped by 5 bases and J by 0 bases, with 7 bases between them. Germline CDR1 reads MNHEY; CDR2 reads SMNVEV (reference sequence). The chain has TRBV27 and TRBJ1-1, with TRBD1 as a possible D gene (5 bases). The sample was naive CD4+ T cells sorted from blood. Subset in this sample: CD45RA+ positively selected. The clonotype was recovered from a man younger than 35 in good health. The CDR3 loop reads CASSRQLNTEAFF. The CDR3 bases are TGTGCCAGCAGTCGACAGTTGAACACTGAAGCTTTCTTT.